This T cell receptor beta chain was captured in a study of blood T cell repertoires in COVID-19. Overall study: Samples came from the United States, Italy and Spain, spanning acute and convalescent COVID-19. T cells, B-cell-depleted T cells, or PBMCs supplied cDNA or gDNA.

Original handling: How many nucleated cells were present was estimated from reference gene primer amplification. Using immunoSEQ multiplex PCR, the repertoire was profiled, and TCRdb retains in-frame clones only, with some absent. The V and J calls and clone size come from that table; D and trimming were worked out from the DNA. The repertoire consists of some 26,000 clones, with approximately 81% occurring once and the leading ten covering less than 65%. The CDR3 covers 15 residues. The germline V gene encodes CDR1 SNHLY and CDR2 FYNNEI. V was shortened by 7 bases and J by 9 bases, with 19 bases between the two germline ends.

The TCR comes from a man aged 50-59 years with active or convalescent COVID-19. The rearrangement uses TRBV2 and TRBJ1-6; D perhaps matches TRBD1 (6 bases). Material for sequencing was peripheral blood. This chain's CDR3 is CASNQQGLIFSPLHF. Written as DNA, the CDR3 is TGTGCCAGCAATCAACAGGGTTTGATTTTTTCACCCCTCCACTTT. The full variable domain, completed using reference TRBV2 and TRBJ1-6, is EPEVTQTPSHQVTQMGQEVILRCVPISNHLYFYWYRQILGQKVEFLVSFYNNEISEKSEIFDDQFSVERPDGSNFTLKIRSTKLEDSAMYFCASNQQGLIFSPLHFGNGTRLTVT.